This TCR beta chain was recorded in a study of T-cell memory formation after mild COVID-19. The germline V gene has CDR1 KGHSH and CDR2 LQKENI. This CDR3 is built from 15 residues. Trimming took 3 bases from V and 5 from J, leaving 16 bases between them. TCRdb ran MiXCR on the 5' RACE reads and lists one entry per CDR3 protein. Found here are 200,000 to 300,000 distinct CDR3 sequences, around 17% of them singletons; the top ten hold 22%. This TCR was sampled from a man aged 18 to 30 who had mild COVID-19 (a few samples of this study predate the infection). Cell type and time point are not known. The source material was PBMCs or a T cell subset sorted from them (not recorded which). The chain uses TRBV18 and TRBJ2-5; either TRBD1 or TRBD2 may fit D (5 bases each). Here the CDR3 reads CASSPRDVRTETQYF. The CDR3 DNA reads as TGTGCCAGCTCACCGAGGGACGTTCGTACGGAGACCCAGTACTTC.